This TCR beta chain stems from a study of shared clonotypes between healthy human individuals. CD4+ cells yielded CD45RA+ naive and CD45RA-negative memory subsets. V lost 6 bases, J lost 2 bases, and 16 bases lay in between. The CDR3 runs 16 residues. Germline V gene lookup returns CDR1 LNHDA and CDR2 SQIVND (reference sequence). Libraries were prepared by immunoSEQ multiplex PCR; TCRdb keeps only in-frame clonotypes and omits some of them. The sample lists millions of clones, around 95% seen once, with around 0.13% in the top ten. The rearrangement uses TRBV19 and TRBJ1-4, with D perhaps TRBD1 (5 bases). The clonotype originates from a man between 18 and 29 years old in good health. Material for sequencing was naive CD4+ T cells sorted from blood. Subset described: CD45RA+ positively selected. The CDR3 sequence: CASSEPQGWTNEKLFF. The CDR3 DNA is TGTGCCAGTAGCGAACCCCAGGGCTGGACTAATGAAAAACTGTTTTTT.